This record concerns one TCR beta chain sequence. Germline assignment: CDR1 SGHTA and CDR2 FQGTGA. The CDR3 loop spans 16 amino acids. V lost 5 bases and J lost 0, with 16 bases in between. These data belong to a study of blood T cell repertoires in COVID-19. The study recruited people aged roughly 18 to 89 years across around 24 US areas. Participants' own reports of clinical history determined their cohort assignment. Recovered participants had two consecutive negative NP/OP PCR tests, healthcare professional clearance, or symptom resolution. Per the study methods: Using reference gene primer amplification, nucleated cell counts were estimated. Assay: immunoSEQ multiplex PCR; the TCRdb copy retains only in-frame clones and omits some. From that table come the V and J calls and clone size; the DNA was used to work out D and trimming. The sample carries around 150,000 clones, over 80% recorded once.

The sequence came from an older woman who had recovered from COVID-19. The V and J genes are TRBV7-3 and TRBJ1-1, with unresolved D. The sample was PBMCs or T cells enriched from blood (not recorded which). In DNA form, the CDR3 reads TGTGCCAGCAGCCCGAGCCGGTTGTCCATGAACACTGAAGCTTTCTTT. This sequence encodes CASSPSRLSMNTEAFF.